Listed here are 24 T cell receptor beta chains from one sample, sequenced in a study of shared clonotypes between healthy human individuals. TCRdb's copy holds only in-frame clones and misses some; the assay was immunoSEQ multiplex PCR. This table holds some 2,500,000 clones, roughly 90% found once. The source material was naive CD4+ T cells from PBMCs. Subset given: CD45RA+ positively selected. All receptors come from a man between 18 and 29 years old in good health. Some clones in this sample may be carry-over from other donors' samples.

This chain links TRBV18 with TRBJ2-5; 8 nucleotides agree with TRBD2. V dropped 3 bases and J dropped 2; count of bases not matched to a gene: 5. This CDR3 is built from 15 residues. Germline V lookup: CDR1 KGHSH, CDR2 LQKENI. Here the CDR3 DNA reads TGTGCCAGCTCACCCTCCCCGGGAGGGCAAGAGACCCAGTACTTC. The encoded protein is CASSPSPGGQETQYF.

The chain uses TRBV5-1 and TRBJ2-6; 7 nucleotides match TRBD1. V lost 9 bases, J lost 3 bases, and 9 bases stayed unmatched. Looked up from germline, CDR1 is SGHRS and CDR2 is YFSETQ. The CDR3 sequence is 15 residues long. The CDR3 DNA reads as TGCGCCACCGCTTTTACAGGGGTTGGGGCCAACGTCCTGACTTTC. This encodes CATAFTGVGANVLTF. Complete variable domain (other parts from reference TRBV5-1 and TRBJ2-6): KAGVTQTPRYLIKTRGQQVTLSCSPISGHRSVSWYQQTPGQGLQFLFEYFSETQRNKGNFPGRFSGRQFSNSRSEMNVSTLELGDSALYLCATAFTGVGANVLTFGAGSRLTVL.

Worth noting for this clone: Other DNA variants within this sample encode the same CDR3. The chain employs TRBV29-1 and TRBJ2-1; the D gene is possibly TRBD2 (5 bases). Germline lookup yields CDR1 SQVTM and CDR2 ANQGSEA. V lost 3 bases and J lost 1, with 7 bases in between. The CDR3 runs 13 residues. The CDR3 reads CSVDRGSYNEQFF. CDR3 in DNA: TGCAGCGTTGACCGGGGATCCTACAATGAGCAGTTCTTC.

This clone was observed a handful of times. The same CDR3 is also encoded by other DNA sequences in this sample. This chain links TRBV28 with TRBJ1-2, with TRBD1 matching over 9 bases. Trimming at V came to 5 bases and at J to 8 bases, leaving 3 bases not matched to a gene. Germline CDR1 reads MDHEN; CDR2 reads SYDVKM. The CDR3 sequence is 12 residues long. CDR3 in amino acids: CASSPTGGGYTF. CDR3 DNA sequence: TGTGCCAGCAGTCCGACAGGGGGAGGCTACACCTTC.

The chain carries TRBV7-6 and TRBJ2-7, with a weak D call TRBD1 (5 bases). The length of the CDR3 is 15 residues. The germline V gene has CDR1 SGHVS and CDR2 FNYEAQ. Trimming removed 2 bases at V and 9 bases at J, with 20 bases between. The CDR3 region has the DNA TGTGCCAGCAGCTTAACTCGGCAGGGCCTCGTGAGGCAGTACTTC. Amino acids: CASSLTRQGLVRQYF.

V is TRBV23-1 and J is TRBJ2-7; unclear D gene. TRBV23-1 is annotated as an ORF whose role is uncertain. There are 13 residues in the CDR3. The V gene lost 8 bases and the J gene lost 7 bases, with 18 bases spanning the gap. CDR3 sequence reads: CASRRRSTAEQYF. CDR3 coding DNA: TGCGCCAGCCGCCGCCGGTCCACGGCTGAGCAGTACTTC.

V and J are TRBV2 and TRBJ1-2, with a tentative D call TRBD1 (6 bases). The CDR3 length is 13 residues. CDR1 SNHLY and CDR2 FYNNEI come from the germline V gene. V lost 6 bases and J 8 bases, leaving 16 bases between the germline ends. CDR3 region: CASRYTGPAGYTF. DNA of the CDR3: TGTGCCAGCAGATATACAGGGCCGGCGGGCTACACCTTC.

V is TRBV23-1 and J is TRBJ1-2; 8 positions agree with TRBD1. TRBV23-1 is an open reading frame whose function is uncertain. The V and J ends lost 0 bases and 2 bases, in that order; junction bases with no gene match: 5. This CDR3 region has 16 residues. The CDR3 loop is CASSQSAGQENYGYTF. CDR3 in DNA: TGCGCCAGCAGTCAATCCGCGGGACAGGAGAACTATGGCTACACCTTC.

The CDR3: CASSRRGRWNTGELFF. CDR3 coding DNA: TGTGCCAGCAGTAGAAGGGGACGGTGGAACACCGGGGAGCTGTTTTTT. V is TRBV7-9 and J is TRBJ2-2; D possibly matches TRBD1 or TRBD2 (5 bases each). Germline CDR1 and CDR2: SEHNR and FQNEAQ (reference sequence). Trimming cost V 6 bases and J 1 base, with 15 bases left between them. There are 16 residues in the CDR3.

This sequence joins TRBV6-1 and TRBJ2-3, with D tentatively TRBD1 or TRBD2 (5 bases each). Trimming stripped 8 bases from V and 2 bases from J, with 11 bases between. The germline CDR1 and CDR2 sequences are MNHNS and SASEGT. The CDR3 runs to 13 residues. The DNA of the CDR3 is TGTGCCAGCCGGGACCTCCCCACAGATACGCAGTATTTT. Translating it yields CASRDLPTDTQYF.

The rearrangement joins TRBV4-3 to TRBJ2-5; 10 nucleotides line up with TRBD1. Germline trimming cut 0 bases from V and 4 bases from J; bases unmatched to any gene: 8. Germline values: CDR1 LGHNA, CDR2 YSLEER. This CDR3 comprises 17 residues. The CDR3, as DNA: TGCGCCAGCAGCCAAGATACCTTCGACAGGGGGCGAGAGACCCAGTACTTC. Protein sequence: CASSQDTFDRGRETQYF.

The J gene is TRBJ1-1, the V gene TRBV5-4; no firm D call. This CDR3 region has 12 residues. V lost 2 bases and J 1 base, leaving 3 bases between the germline ends. Germline CDR1 reads SGHNT; CDR2 reads YYREEE (reference sequence). CDR3 loop: CASSFTNTEAFF. The CDR3 DNA reads as TGTGCCAGCAGCTTTACGAACACTGAAGCTTTCTTT.

CDR3: CASSQDRGRLETEAFF. The CDR3 DNA is TGTGCCAGCAGCCAGGACAGGGGAAGGCTAGAGACTGAAGCTTTCTTT. The rearrangement links TRBV5-6 to TRBJ1-1; 9 bases map to TRBD1. There are 16 residues in the CDR3. Germline trimming cut 4 bases from V and 5 bases from J; bases unmatched to any gene: 12. Germline V gives CDR1 SGHDT, CDR2 YYEEEE.

On this clone itself: Distinct nucleotide sequences in the sample also encode this CDR3. The chain combines TRBV19 with TRBJ2-7; D is possibly TRBD1 (6 bases). Germline-derived CDR1 and CDR2 are LNHDA and SQIVND (reference sequence). The CDR3 extends over 14 amino acids. V dropped 5 bases and J dropped 0 bases, with 11 bases sitting between them. The CDR3: CASSSRDNSYEQYF. The CDR3 DNA follows: TGTGCCAGTAGTTCTCGGGACAACTCCTACGAGCAGTACTTC.

The chain employs TRBV6-5 and TRBJ2-7; D not resolved. Germline V CDR1 and CDR2: MNHEY, SVGAGI. V lost 2 bases and J 0 bases, leaving 11 bases between the germline ends. The CDR3 is made up of 15 amino acids. CDR3 DNA: TGTGCCAGCAGTTACCGGAGTGGCCTCTCCTACGAGCAGTACTTC. Amino acids: CASSYRSGLSYEQYF.

The chain employs TRBV4-3 and TRBJ1-1; 10 positions match TRBD1. CDR1 LGHNA and CDR2 YSLEER come from the germline V gene. The CDR3 loop spans 17 amino acids. V was pared by 0 bases and J by 6 bases, with 10 bases of the junction left unmatched. This chain's CDR3 is CASSQDLGTGAIAEAFF. As DNA, the CDR3 is TGCGCCAGCAGCCAAGATTTAGGGACAGGGGCTATAGCTGAAGCTTTCTTT.

The rearrangement joins TRBV5-1 to TRBJ1-1; no clear D gene. The germline CDR1 and CDR2 sequences are SGHRS and YFSETQ. Trimming left V 3 bases short and J 0 bases short, with 12 bases between. The CDR3 totals 15 residues. The DNA of the CDR3 is TGCGCCAGCAGCTCGATGGGTGGTGTGAACACTGAAGCTTTCTTT. Its protein is CASSSMGGVNTEAFF.

The chain has TRBV10-3 and TRBJ2-2; D not certain. Germline-derived CDR1 and CDR2 are ENHRY and SYGVKD. The CDR3 is made up of 14 amino acids. The germline V and J ends were trimmed by 3 bases and 7 bases, with 12 bases remaining between them. The CDR3 sequence: CAISDQESIGELFF. CDR3 nucleotide sequence: TGTGCCATCAGTGACCAGGAGAGTATCGGGGAGCTGTTTTTT.

V and J are TRBV6-5 and TRBJ2-5; 12 bases match TRBD2. CDR3 length: 15 residues. The V and J ends lost 5 bases and 5 bases, in that order; junction bases with no gene match: 6. Germline V gene lookup returns CDR1 MNHEY and CDR2 SVGAGI. For the CDR3, the DNA is TGTGCCAGCAGTCCTAGCGGGAGGGTACGGGAGACCCAGTACTTC. Amino acid sequence: CASSPSGRVRETQYF.

The V and J genes are TRBV2 and TRBJ2-1; 11 bases are shared with TRBD2. The CDR3 is 18 amino acids. CDR1 is SNHLY, CDR2 FYNNEI, per germline. V was clipped by 8 bases and J by 0 bases; unmatched bases: 12. As DNA, the CDR3 is TGTGCCAGCGTGGTCGGGACTAGCGGAACCCGCTCCTACAATGAGCAGTTCTTC. This gives the protein CASVVGTSGTRSYNEQFF.

V is TRBV6-1 and J is TRBJ2-7, with D possibly matching TRBD1 (5 bases). Germline CDR1 reads MNHNS; CDR2 reads SASEGT. Trimming removed 6 bases from V and 2 bases from J, with 11 bases in between. This CDR3 contains 13 residues. This chain's CDR3 is CASSPDTTYEQYF. Here the CDR3 DNA reads TGTGCCAGCAGCCCGGACACCACCTACGAGCAGTACTTC.

The gene calls are TRBV28 and TRBJ1-5; tentatively, D is TRBD1 (5 bases). V lost 0 bases and J lost 9, with 18 bases in between. From germline, CDR1 is MDHEN and CDR2 SYDVKM. CDR3 size: 16 residues. The CDR3 here is CASSLWAGWTGRPQHF. The CDR3 region has the DNA TGTGCCAGCAGTTTATGGGCAGGGTGGACGGGTCGGCCCCAGCATTTT.

This chain uses TRBV20-1 with TRBJ2-7, with 9 nucleotides matching TRBD1. The germline V gene encodes CDR1 DFQATT and CDR2 SNEGSKA (reference sequence). There are 11 residues in the CDR3. The CDR3 protein is CSGQGTDEQYF. CDR3 DNA sequence: TGCAGCGGACAGGGGACAGACGAGCAGTACTTC.

This chain links TRBV30 with TRBJ2-3, with D perhaps matching TRBD2 (5 bases). Trimming removed 7 bases from V and 1 base from J, with 12 bases in between. The CDR3 has 13 amino acids. From germline, CDR1 is GTSNPN and CDR2 SVGIG (reference sequence). This CDR3 is CALGRAGTDTQYF. CDR3 coding DNA: TGTGCCTTGGGTCGAGCGGGCACAGATACGCAGTATTTT.